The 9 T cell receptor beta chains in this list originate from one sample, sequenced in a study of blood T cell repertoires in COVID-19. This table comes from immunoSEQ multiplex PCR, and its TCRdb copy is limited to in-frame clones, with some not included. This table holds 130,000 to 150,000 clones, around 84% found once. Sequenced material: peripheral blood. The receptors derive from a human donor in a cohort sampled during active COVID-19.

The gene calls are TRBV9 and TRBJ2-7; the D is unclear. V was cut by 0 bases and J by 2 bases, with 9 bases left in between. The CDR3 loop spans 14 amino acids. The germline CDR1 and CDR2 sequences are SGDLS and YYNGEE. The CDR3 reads CASSVGAEPYEQYF. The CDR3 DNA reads TGTGCCAGCAGCGTAGGTGCGGAACCCTACGAGCAGTACTTC.

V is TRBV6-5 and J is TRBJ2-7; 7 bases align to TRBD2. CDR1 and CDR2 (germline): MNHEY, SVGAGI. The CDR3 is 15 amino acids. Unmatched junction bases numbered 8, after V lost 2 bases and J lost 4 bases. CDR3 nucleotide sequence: TGTGCCAGCAGTTACCCCGAAAGGGAGGGATACGAGCAGTACTTC. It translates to CASSYPEREGYEQYF.

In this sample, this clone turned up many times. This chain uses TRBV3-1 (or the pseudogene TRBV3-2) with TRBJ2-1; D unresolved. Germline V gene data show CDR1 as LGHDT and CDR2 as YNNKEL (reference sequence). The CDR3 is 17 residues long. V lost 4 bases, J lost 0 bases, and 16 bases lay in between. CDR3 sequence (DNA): TGTGCCAGCAGCCCCCCCAGGCCAGAAAGCTCCTACAATGAGCAGTTCTTC. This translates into CASSPPRPESSYNEQFF.

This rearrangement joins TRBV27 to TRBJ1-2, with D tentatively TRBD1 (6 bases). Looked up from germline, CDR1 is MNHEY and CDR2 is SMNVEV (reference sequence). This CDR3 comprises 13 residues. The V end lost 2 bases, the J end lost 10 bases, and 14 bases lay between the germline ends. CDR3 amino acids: CASSLQGQGVYTF. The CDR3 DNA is TGTGCCAGCAGTTTACAGGGGCAGGGAGTCTACACCTTC.

Here the CDR3 reads CASSLDARGPTGNTIYF. CDR3 nucleotides: TGCGCCAGCAGCTTGGATGCCAGGGGGCCGACTGGAAACACCATATATTTT. This chain connects TRBV5-1 to TRBJ1-3, with 8 bases aligning to TRBD1. The CDR3 is 17 residues long. The germline CDR1 and CDR2 sequences are SGHRS and YFSETQ. Trimming at V came to 0 bases and at J to 2 bases, leaving 7 bases not matched to a gene.

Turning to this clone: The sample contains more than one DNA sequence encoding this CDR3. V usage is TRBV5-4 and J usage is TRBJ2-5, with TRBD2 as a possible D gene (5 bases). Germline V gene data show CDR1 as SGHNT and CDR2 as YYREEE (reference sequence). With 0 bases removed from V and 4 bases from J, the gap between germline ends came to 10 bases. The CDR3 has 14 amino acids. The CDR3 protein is CASSLARVRETQYF. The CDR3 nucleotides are TGTGCCAGCAGCTTGGCGAGGGTCCGAGAGACCCAGTACTTC.

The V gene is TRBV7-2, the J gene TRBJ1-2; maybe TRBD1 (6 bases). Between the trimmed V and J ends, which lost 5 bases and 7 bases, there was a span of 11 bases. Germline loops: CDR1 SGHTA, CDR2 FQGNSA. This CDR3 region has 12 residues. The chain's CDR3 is CASSPWTVGYTF. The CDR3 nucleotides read TGTGCCAGCAGCCCTTGGACAGTTGGCTACACCTTC.

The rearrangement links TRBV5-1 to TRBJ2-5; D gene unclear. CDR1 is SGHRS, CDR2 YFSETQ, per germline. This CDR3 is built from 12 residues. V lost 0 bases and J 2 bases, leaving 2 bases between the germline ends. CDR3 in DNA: TGCGCCAGCAGCTTGGCACAAGAGACCCAGTACTTC. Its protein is CASSLAQETQYF.

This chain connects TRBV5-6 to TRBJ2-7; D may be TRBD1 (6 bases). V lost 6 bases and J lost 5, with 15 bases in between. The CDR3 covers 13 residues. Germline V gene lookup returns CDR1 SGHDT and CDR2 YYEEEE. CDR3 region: CASNEKGVNEQYF. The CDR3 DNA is TGTGCCAGCAATGAAAAGGGGGTGAACGAGCAGTACTTC. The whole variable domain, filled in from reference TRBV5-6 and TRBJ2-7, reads DAGVTQSPTHLIKTRGQQVTLRCSPKSGHDTVSWYQQALGQGPQFIFQYYEEEERQRGNFPDRFSGHQFPNYSSELNVNALLLGDSALYLCASNEKGVNEQYFGPGTRLTVT.